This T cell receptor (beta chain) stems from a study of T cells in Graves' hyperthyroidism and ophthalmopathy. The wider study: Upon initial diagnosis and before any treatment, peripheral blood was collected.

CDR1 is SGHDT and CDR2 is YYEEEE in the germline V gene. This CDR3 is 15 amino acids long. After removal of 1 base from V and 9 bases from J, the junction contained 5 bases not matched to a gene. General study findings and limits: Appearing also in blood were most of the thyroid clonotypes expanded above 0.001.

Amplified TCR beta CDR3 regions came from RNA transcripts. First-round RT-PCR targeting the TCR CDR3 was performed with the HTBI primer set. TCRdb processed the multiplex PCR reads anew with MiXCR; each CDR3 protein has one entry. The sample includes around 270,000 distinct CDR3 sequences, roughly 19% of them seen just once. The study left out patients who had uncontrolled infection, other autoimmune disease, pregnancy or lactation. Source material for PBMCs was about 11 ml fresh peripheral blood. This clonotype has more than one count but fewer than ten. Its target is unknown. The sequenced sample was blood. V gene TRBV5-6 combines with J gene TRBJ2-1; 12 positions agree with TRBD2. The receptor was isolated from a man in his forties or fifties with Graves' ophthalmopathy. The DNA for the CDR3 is TGTGCCAGCAGCTTGAGACTAGCGGGAGCAGGTGAGCAGTTCTTC. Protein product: CASSLRLAGAGEQFF.